Listed here are 12 T cell receptor beta chains from one sample, sequenced in a study of control samples from healthy donors and cancer patients. Profiling relied on immunoSEQ multiplex PCR, and the TCRdb table lists in-frame clones only, not all of them. The sample comprises about 130,000 clones, 80% to 95% of which are singletons, and about 2.5% rests with the top ten. The sample was blood. The receptors originated from a man aged 35 to 55 in good health.

This chain joins TRBV30 and TRBJ1-2, with D possibly TRBD1 on 5 matching bases. Germline CDR1 and CDR2: GTSNPN and SVGIG (reference sequence). CDR3 length: 14 residues. With 5 bases removed from V and 1 base from J, the gap between germline ends came to 14 bases. The CDR3 nucleotides read TGTGCCTGGGGAGACAGTAGAGTTAACTATGGCTACACCTTC. It is translated as CAWGDSRVNYGYTF.

The chain recombines TRBV2 with TRBJ1-6; TRBD1 matches at 10 bases. The CDR3 loop spans 15 amino acids. Trimming took 8 bases from V and 6 from J; bases not matched to a gene: 7. Germline loops: CDR1 SNHLY, CDR2 FYNNEI. The CDR3 sequence is CASWVGTGANSPLHF. As DNA, the CDR3 is TGTGCCAGCTGGGTGGGGACAGGGGCTAATTCACCCCTCCACTTT.

CDR3 residues: CASSSRDRLVGGYTF. Written as DNA, the CDR3 is TGTGCCAGTAGTAGCCGGGACCGCCTCGTGGGAGGCTACACCTTC. The chain uses TRBV19 and TRBJ1-2; TRBD1 is a possible D gene (5 bases). Trimming shortened V by 4 bases and J by 8 bases, and 20 bases separated the two germline ends. The germline gives CDR1 LNHDA, CDR2 SQIVND (reference sequence). The CDR3 has 15 residues.

This clone was seen just once. The rearrangement joins TRBV10-3 to TRBJ2-6, with D possibly matching TRBD2 (5 bases). The CDR3 is 14 amino acids. V was clipped by 9 bases and J by 0 bases, with 9 bases between them. Germline V gene sequence: CDR1 ENHRY, CDR2 SYGVKD. In nucleotides, the CDR3 is TGTGCCATGCGACGGGACTCTGGGGCCAACGTCCTGACTTTC. Encoded protein: CAMRRDSGANVLTF.

This clone was seen once. The gene calls are TRBV11-2 and TRBJ2-1; D remains unclear. Deletions cut 6 bases from V and 7 bases from J, with 13 bases between. The germline CDR1 and CDR2 sequences are SGHAT and FQNNGV. This CDR3 comprises 13 residues. The CDR3 is CASRLHSGNEQFF. CDR3 bases: TGTGCCAGCAGACTCCATTCCGGGAATGAGCAGTTCTTC.

The chain is built from TRBV6-1 and TRBJ2-5, with TRBD2 matching over 10 bases. The CDR3 consists of 16 residues. V shed 0 bases, J shed 5 bases, and the junction held 6 bases outside the gene matches. Germline V CDR1 and CDR2: MNHNS, SASEGT. CDR3 protein: CASSEALSGGTETQYF. The CDR3 bases are TGTGCCAGCAGTGAAGCGCTTAGCGGGGGGACGGAGACCCAGTACTTC.

The rearrangement links TRBV4-2 to TRBJ2-7; no firm D call. Germline V gives CDR1 LGHNA, CDR2 YNFKEQ. The CDR3 runs to 13 residues. V was cut by 0 bases and J by 3 bases, with 6 bases left in between. CDR3: CASSQDIHYEQYF. The CDR3 bases are TGTGCCAGCAGCCAAGATATTCACTACGAGCAGTACTTC.

The V and J genes are TRBV27 and TRBJ1-4; D perhaps matches TRBD1 (6 bases). This CDR3 spans 15 amino acids. V lost 2 bases, J lost 6 bases, and 13 bases lay in between. Germline values: CDR1 MNHEY, CDR2 SMNVEV (reference sequence). The CDR3 protein is CASSLLQGSDEKLFF. The CDR3 nucleotides read TGTGCCAGCAGTTTACTACAGGGTAGTGATGAAAAACTGTTTTTT.

V and J are TRBV21-1 and TRBJ2-7; the tabulated D call, TRBD2, remains unverified against the DNA. TRBV21-1 represents a pseudogene. The CDR3 is 15 residues long. CDR3 residues: CASSKFEGILGEQYF. CDR3 bases: TGTGCCAGCAGCAAATTTGAAGGCATCCTAGGCGAGCAGTACTTC.

This clone has just one count. The chain links TRBV7-3 to TRBJ2-5; D is perhaps TRBD2 (7 bases). The CDR3 has 15 amino acids. Germline V gives CDR1 SGHTA, CDR2 FQGTGA. Between the trimmed V and J ends, which lost 2 bases and 3 bases, there was a span of 13 bases. The CDR3 bases are TGTGCCAGCAGCTTATATGGGGGGGCCGAAGAGACCCAGTACTTC. Its protein is CASSLYGGAEETQYF.

Details on this clone: Within the sample, other DNA sequences also encode this same CDR3. The chain recombines TRBV5-1 with TRBJ2-2; D gene unclear. The CDR3 contains 13 residues. The V end was cut by 0 bases, the J end by 4 bases, with 4 bases between. CDR1 SGHRS and CDR2 YFSETQ come from the germline V gene. Written as DNA, the CDR3 is TGCGCCAGCAGCTTGGCGGCCACCGGGGAGCTGTTTTTT. Translation: CASSLAATGELFF.

This chain joins TRBV5-1 and TRBJ2-3; 9 bases align to TRBD2. This CDR3 has 15 amino acids. The J segment lost 6 bases and the V segment lost 8 bases, leaving 13 bases of the junction unmatched. Germline CDR1 and CDR2: SGHRS and YFSETQ. The CDR3 region has the DNA TGCGCCAGTTCTACCTCTAGCGGGGCCTGGGATACGCAGTATTTT. This gives the protein CASSTSSGAWDTQYF.